This TCR beta chain was documented in a study of blood T cells in healthy people across ages. This CDR3 is 19 amino acids long. Germline CDR1 and CDR2: SGHTA and FQGNSA. V trimming: 3 bases; J trimming: 1 base; junction bases outside the gene matches: 17. The second PCR ran about 6 to 11 cycles with a sample-barcoded 5' primer and J-beta primers. TCRdb reanalysed the 5' RACE reads using MiXCR and keeps one entry per CDR3 protein. Among around 1.7 million distinct CDR3 sequences listed, approximately 30% were seen once. This chain joins TRBV7-2 and TRBJ2-7, with TRBD2 matching 8 bases. The specimen sequenced was blood. The source of this sequence is a woman aged 25 to 39 in good health. This CDR3 reads CASSLAAGSGAGESYEQYF. Written as DNA, the CDR3 is TGTGCCAGCAGCTTGGCGGCGGGAAGTGGAGCGGGAGAGTCCTACGAGCAGTACTTC.